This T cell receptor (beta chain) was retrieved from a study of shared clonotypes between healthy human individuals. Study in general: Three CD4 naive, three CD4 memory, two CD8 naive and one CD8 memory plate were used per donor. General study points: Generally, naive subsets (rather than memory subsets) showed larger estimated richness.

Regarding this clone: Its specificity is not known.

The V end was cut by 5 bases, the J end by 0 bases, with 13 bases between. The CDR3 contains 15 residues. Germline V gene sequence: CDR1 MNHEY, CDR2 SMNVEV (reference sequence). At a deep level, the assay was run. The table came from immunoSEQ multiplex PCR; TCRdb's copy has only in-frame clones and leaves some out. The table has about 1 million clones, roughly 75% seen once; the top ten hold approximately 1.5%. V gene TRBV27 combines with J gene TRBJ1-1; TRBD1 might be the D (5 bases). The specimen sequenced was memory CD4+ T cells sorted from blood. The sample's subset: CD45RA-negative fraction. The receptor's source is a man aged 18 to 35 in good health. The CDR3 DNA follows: TGTGCCAGCAGTCCCTGGACAAGCATGAACACTGAAGCTTTCTTT. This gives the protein CASSPWTSMNTEAFF.